Shown below are 5 T cell receptor beta chains from a single sample sequenced in a study of T cells after yellow fever vaccination. TCRdb analysed the 5' RACE reads with MiXCR anew, one entry per CDR3 protein. The data contain approximately 510,000 distinct CDR3 sequences, just over 20% of them singletons. The material sequenced was PBMCs, taken 21 days after the first yellow fever vaccination. Every receptor here comes from a man between 18 and 29 years old who received the YFV17D yellow fever vaccine.

This sequence joins TRBV28 and TRBJ2-7; D gene unclear. V lost 2 bases, J lost 1 base, and 9 bases lay in between. Germline CDR1 is MDHEN and CDR2 is SYDVKM. The CDR3 has 14 residues. CDR3 loop: CASSLAQESYEQYV. CDR3 nucleotide sequence: TGTGCCAGCAGTTTAGCGCAGGAATCCTACGAGCAGTACGTC.

As regards this clonotype: One end of the junction is discordant with germline, which a read error may explain. V and J are TRBV3-1 and TRBJ1-2; 9 bases are a match to TRBD1. Germline CDR1 LGHDT, CDR2 YNNKEL (reference sequence). The CDR3 contains 15 residues. CDR3 nucleotide sequence: TGTCCCAGCAGCCAAGATCAAGGGACAGGGAATGGCTACACCTTC. Its protein is CPSSQDQGTGNGYTF.

The chain carries TRBV12-3 or TRBV12-4 and TRBJ2-1; 12 bases are a match to TRBD2. The CDR3 runs 16 residues. V shed 5 bases and J 4 bases; nucleotides not matched to a gene: 6. The CDR3 DNA reads TGTGCCAGCAGTACTCGACTAGCGGGGGATTACAATGAGCAGTTCTTC. Translating gives CASSTRLAGDYNEQFF.

J is TRBJ2-3 and V is TRBV12-3 or TRBV12-4; D not resolved. The length of the CDR3 is 15 residues. V gave up 5 bases and J gave up 5 bases, with 17 bases separating them. CDR3 loop: CASSPPGRTVDTQYF. CDR3 coding DNA: TGTGCCAGCAGTCCCCCGGGTAGGACGGTAGATACGCAGTATTTT.

The chain carries TRBV7-2 and TRBJ2-5; the D is unclear. The CDR3 runs 13 residues. The germline V gene encodes CDR1 SGHTA and CDR2 FQGNSA. The ends were cut back, 6 bases at V and 4 bases at J, with 12 bases in the middle. In nucleotides, the CDR3 is TGTGCCAGCAGTCAAACAAACGCAGAGACCCAGTACTTC. This gives the protein CASSQTNAETQYF.